Sequencing of this T cell receptor beta chain was carried out in a study of blood T cell repertoires in COVID-19. Study in general: Nucleic acid was either cDNA or gDNA, and it came from T cells, B-cell-depleted T cells, or PBMCs.

Participants, about 18 to 90 years old, spanned about 26 US areas. Clinical history reported by participants formed the basis on which cohorts were assigned. CDR1 and CDR2 (germline): SGHDN, FVKESK. There are 13 residues in the CDR3. The ends lost 4 bases at V and 5 bases at J; junction bases unmatched: 4. Generated by immunoSEQ multiplex PCR, the TCRdb table keeps only in-frame clones and is missing some. The data hold about 150,000 clones, with around 90% observed a single time. The sequencing sample was made of PBMCs or T cells enriched from blood (not recorded which). The genes are TRBV14 and TRBJ1-2; 7 nucleotides align to TRBD1. This receptor was taken from a woman aged 40 to 50 who had been exposed to COVID-19. The CDR3 spells CASSPGTVYGYTF. As DNA, the CDR3 is TGTGCCAGCAGCCCGGGGACAGTTTATGGCTACACCTTC.